Described below is a single TCR beta chain sequence and its context. The sample originates from a study of blood T cell repertoires in COVID-19. Whole-study context: Acute-phase and convalescent COVID-19 samples originated in the United States, Italy and Spain. Sources were T cells, B-cell-depleted T cells, or PBMCs; the material itself was cDNA or gDNA.

Germline V gene lookup returns CDR1 KGHSH and CDR2 LQKENI. CDR3 length: 17 amino acids. Trimming took 2 bases from V and 0 from J, leaving 14 bases between them. Original processing methods: Cell counts per sample came from amplifying reference gene primers. Sequencing used immunoSEQ multiplex PCR; TCRdb keeps in-frame clones, though not all of them. V and J calls and clone size are given by that table; D and trimming were obtained from the DNA. The repertoire holds hundreds of thousands of clones, with approximately 88% as singletons. This sequence was found in a woman between 50 and 59 years old with active or convalescent COVID-19. This chain uses TRBV18 with TRBJ1-5; D might be TRBD1 (6 bases). Sequencing was performed on peripheral blood. The CDR3 spells CASSPYREGNSNQPQHF. The CDR3 DNA is TGTGCCAGCTCACCATACAGGGAAGGAAATAGCAATCAGCCCCAGCATTTT.